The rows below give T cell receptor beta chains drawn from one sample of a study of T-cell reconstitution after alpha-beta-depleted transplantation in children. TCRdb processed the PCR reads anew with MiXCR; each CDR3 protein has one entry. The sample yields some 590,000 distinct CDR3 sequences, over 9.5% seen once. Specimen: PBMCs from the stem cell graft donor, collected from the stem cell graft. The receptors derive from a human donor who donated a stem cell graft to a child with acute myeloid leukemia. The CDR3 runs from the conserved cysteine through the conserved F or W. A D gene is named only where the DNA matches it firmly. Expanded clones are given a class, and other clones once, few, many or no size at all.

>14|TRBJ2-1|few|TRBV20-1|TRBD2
CSAQVAGLHNEQFF
TGCAGTGCTCAAGTAGCGGGACTACACAATGAGCAGTTCTTC
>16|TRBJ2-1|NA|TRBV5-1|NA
CASSPGSQGRGTEQFF
TGCGCCAGCAGCCCTGGATCTCAGGGCCGGGGCACTGAGCAGTTCTTC
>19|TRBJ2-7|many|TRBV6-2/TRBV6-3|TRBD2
CASSYGLLAGGPRSYEQYF
TGTGCCAGCAGTTACGGGCTACTAGCGGGAGGGCCAAGGTCCTACGAGCAGTACTTC
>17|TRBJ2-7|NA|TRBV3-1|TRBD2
CASSQESIRGRYYEQYF
TGTGCCAGCAGCCAAGAAAGTATCCGCGGGAGGTACTACGAGCAGTACTTC
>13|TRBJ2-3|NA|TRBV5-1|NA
CASAPGVADTQYF
TGCGCCAGCGCGCCCGGGGTGGCAGATACGCAGTATTTT
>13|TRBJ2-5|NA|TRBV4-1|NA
CASSQVGAETQYF
TGCGCCAGCAGCCAAGTCGGGGCGGAGACCCAGTACTTC
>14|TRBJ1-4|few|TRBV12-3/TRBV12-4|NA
CASSLMGGNEKLFF
TGTGCCAGCAGTTTAATGGGGGGCAATGAAAAACTGTTTTTT
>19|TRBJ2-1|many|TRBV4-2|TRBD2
CASSQVEGRDAGVHNEQFF
TGTGCCAGCAGCCAAGTCGAGGGCAGGGACGCGGGGGTACACAATGAGCAGTTCTTC
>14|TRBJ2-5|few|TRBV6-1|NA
CASRPYLGAETQYF
TGTGCCAGCAGGCCTTATTTAGGGGCCGAGACCCAGTACTTC
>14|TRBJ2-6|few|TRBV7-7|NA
CASSLDTGANVLTF
TGTGCTAGCAGCTTAGACACAGGGGCCAACGTCCTGACTTTC
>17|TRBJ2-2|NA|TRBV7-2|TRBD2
CASSRGLAIGSSGELFF
TGTGCCAGCAGCCGGGGACTAGCGATTGGTTCGTCCGGGGAGCTGTTTTTT
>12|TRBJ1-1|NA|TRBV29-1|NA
CSVDRGVTEAFF
TGCAGCGTTGACAGGGGAGTCACTGAAGCTTTCTTT
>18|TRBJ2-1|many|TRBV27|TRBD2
CASSLGLAGGPSYNEQFF
TGTGCCAGCAGTTTAGGGCTAGCGGGAGGGCCGAGTTACAATGAGCAGTTCTTC
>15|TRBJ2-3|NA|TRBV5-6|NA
CASSLSFRGTDTQYF
TGTGCCAGCAGCTTGAGTTTCAGGGGCACAGATACGCAGTATTTT
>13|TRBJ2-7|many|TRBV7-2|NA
CASSPLSSYEQYF
TGTGCCAGCAGCCCCCTCAGCTCCTACGAGCAGTACTTC
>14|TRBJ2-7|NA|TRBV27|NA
CASSLRESFHEQYF
TGTGCCAGCAGTTTACGGGAGTCCTTCCACGAGCAGTACTTC
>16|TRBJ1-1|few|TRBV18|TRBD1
CASSHRDRVLNTEAFF
TGTGCCAGCTCACACCGGGACAGGGTATTGAACACTGAAGCTTTCTTT
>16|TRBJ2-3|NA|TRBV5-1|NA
CASSRNGDFDTDTQYF
TGCGCCAGCAGCCGAAACGGGGACTTTGACACAGATACGCAGTATTTT
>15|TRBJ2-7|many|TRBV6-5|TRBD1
CASSFPGQGDNEQYF
TGTGCCAGCAGTTTTCCGGGACAGGGAGACAACGAGCAGTACTTC
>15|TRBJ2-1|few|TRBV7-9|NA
CASSLSGSKYNEQFF
TGTGCCAGCAGCTTAAGTGGGAGCAAGTACAATGAGCAGTTCTTC
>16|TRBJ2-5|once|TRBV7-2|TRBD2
CASSPLAGAPGETQYF
TGTGCCAGCAGCCCGCTAGCGGGAGCCCCGGGGGAGACCCAGTACTTC
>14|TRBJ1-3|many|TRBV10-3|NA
CAIGGGSSGNTIYF
TGTGCCATCGGAGGGGGGTCCTCTGGAAACACCATATATTTT
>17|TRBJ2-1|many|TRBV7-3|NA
CASSLRPSGTSYNEQFF
TGTGCCAGCAGCTTAAGGCCCAGCGGGACATCCTACAATGAGCAGTTCTTC
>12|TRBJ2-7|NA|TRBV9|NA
CASSPGGLEQYF
TGTGCCAGCAGTCCAGGGGGGCTCGAGCAGTACTTC
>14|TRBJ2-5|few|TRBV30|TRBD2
CAWSGSGRMETQYF
TGTGCCTGGAGTGGTAGCGGGAGGATGGAGACCCAGTACTTC
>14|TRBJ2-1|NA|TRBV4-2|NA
CASSQDFYLGQQFF
TGTGCCAGCAGCCAAGATTTCTATTTGGGACAGCAGTTCTTC
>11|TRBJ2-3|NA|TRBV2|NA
CASSAGTRGYF
TGTGCCAGCAGTGCCGGGACTCGGGGGTATTTT
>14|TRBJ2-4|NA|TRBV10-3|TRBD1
CAISDKTGKNIQYF
TGTGCCATCAGCGATAAGACAGGGAAAAACATTCAGTACTTC
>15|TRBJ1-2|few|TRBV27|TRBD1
CASSLRQGALGGYTF
TGTGCCAGCAGTTTAAGACAGGGGGCTCTTGGAGGCTACACCTTC
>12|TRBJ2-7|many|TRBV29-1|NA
CSVRTAILEQYF
TGCAGCGTTAGGACAGCCATTCTCGAGCAGTACTTC
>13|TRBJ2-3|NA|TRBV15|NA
CATSRDPSDTQYF
TGTGCCACCAGCAGAGATCCGAGCGATACGCAGTATTTT
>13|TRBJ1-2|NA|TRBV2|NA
CASRATVNYGYTF
TGTGCCAGCAGAGCGACGGTGAACTATGGCTACACCTTC
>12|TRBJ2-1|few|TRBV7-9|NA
CASSSRRGDQFF
TGTGCCAGCAGCTCACGCAGGGGCGACCAGTTCTTC
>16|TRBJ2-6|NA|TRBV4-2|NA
CASSQEMGTGANVLTF
TGTGCCAGCAGCCAAGAAATGGGAACTGGGGCCAACGTCCTGACTTTC
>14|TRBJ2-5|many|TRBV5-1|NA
CASSPITGALTQYF
TGCGCCAGCAGCCCAATAACCGGGGCATTAACCCAGTACTTC
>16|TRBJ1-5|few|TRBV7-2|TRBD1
CASSLDAGQRRQPQHF
TGTGCCAGCAGCTTAGACGCGGGACAGCGTAGACAGCCCCAGCATTTT
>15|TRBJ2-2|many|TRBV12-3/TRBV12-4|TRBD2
CASSPSGGGTGELFF
TGTGCCAGCAGTCCGTCGGGGGGGGGCACCGGGGAGCTGTTTTTT